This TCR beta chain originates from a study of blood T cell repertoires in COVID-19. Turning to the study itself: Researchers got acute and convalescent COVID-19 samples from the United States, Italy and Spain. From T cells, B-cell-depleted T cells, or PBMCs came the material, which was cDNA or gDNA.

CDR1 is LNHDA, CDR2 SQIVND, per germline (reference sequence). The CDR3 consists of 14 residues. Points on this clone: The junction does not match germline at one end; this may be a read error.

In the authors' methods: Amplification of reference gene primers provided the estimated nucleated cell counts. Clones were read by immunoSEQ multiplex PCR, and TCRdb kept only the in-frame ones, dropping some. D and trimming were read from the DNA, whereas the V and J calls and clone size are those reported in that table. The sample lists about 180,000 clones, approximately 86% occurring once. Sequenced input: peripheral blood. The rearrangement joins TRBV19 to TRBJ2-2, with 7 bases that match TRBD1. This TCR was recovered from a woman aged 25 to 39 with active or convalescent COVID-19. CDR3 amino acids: CASTIDRATGELFF. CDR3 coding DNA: TGTGCCAGTACTATAGACAGGGCCACCGGGGAGCTGTTTTTT. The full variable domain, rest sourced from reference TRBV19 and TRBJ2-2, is DGGITQSPKYLFRKEGQNVTLSCEQNLNHDAMYWYRQDPGQGLRLIYYSQIVNDFQKGDIAEGYSVSREKKESFPLTVTSAQKNPTAFYLCASTIDRATGELFFGEGSRLTVL.